A single sample is the source of the 18 T cell receptor beta chains below, sequenced in a study of OX40 agonist ivuxolimab in advanced cancers. Clones were sequenced by immunoSEQ multiplex PCR, and TCRdb holds only the in-frame ones, with some missing. The repertoire consists of over 9,500 clones, with about nine tenths occurring once and the leading ten covering approximately 70%. The specimen was CD4+ or CD8+ T cells sorted from blood, collected in a trial of the OX40 agonist ivuxolimab. The receptors originated from an adult with an advanced solid tumor such as melanoma, head and neck, liver or kidney cancer.

This clone was recorded once. The chain has TRBV27 and TRBJ2-2; D could derive from TRBD1 or TRBD2 (5 bases each). From germline, CDR1 is MNHEY and CDR2 SMNVEV (reference sequence). The CDR3 contains 16 residues. V was shortened by 3 bases and J by 2 bases, with 13 bases between the two germline ends. CDR3 loop: CASSFPPGPNTGELFF. As DNA, the CDR3 is TGTGCCAGCAGTTTCCCCCCGGGACCAAACACCGGGGAGCTGTTTTTT.

In its sample, this clone was seen once. V and J are TRBV4-1 and TRBJ1-4, with D maybe TRBD1 (5 bases). V was shortened by 0 bases and J by 7 bases, with 15 bases between the two germline ends. The CDR3 length is 16 residues. Germline CDR1 is MGHRA and CDR2 is YSYEKL. CDR3 sequence reads: CASSQEGWGIGEKLFF. The CDR3 DNA follows: TGCGCCAGCAGCCAAGAGGGGTGGGGCATCGGTGAAAAACTGTTTTTT.

The chain recombines TRBV5-4 with TRBJ2-7; D is possibly TRBD1 (5 bases). Trimming took 0 bases from V and 6 from J, leaving 13 bases between them. The germline V gene encodes CDR1 SGHNT and CDR2 YYREEE (reference sequence). This CDR3 is built from 14 residues. The CDR3, as DNA: TGTGCCAGCAGCTTGGGAACAGGCGCAGTCGAGCAGTACTTC. Its protein is CASSLGTGAVEQYF.

The rearrangement uses TRBV2 and TRBJ1-2, with 7 positions matching TRBD1. The V gene end was trimmed by 6 bases and the J gene end by 7 bases; junction bases not matched to a gene: 11. Germline V gene lookup returns CDR1 SNHLY and CDR2 FYNNEI. This CDR3 contains 14 residues. CDR3 sequence reads: CASSEDRYGGGYTF. CDR3 DNA: TGTGCCAGCAGCGAGGACAGGTACGGTGGTGGCTACACCTTC. Supplemented by reference TRBV2 and TRBJ1-2, the full variable domain reads EPEVTQTPSHQVTQMGQEVILRCVPISNHLYFYWYRQILGQKVEFLVSFYNNEISEKSEIFDDQFSVERPDGSNFTLKIRSTKLEDSAMYFCASSEDRYGGGYTFGSGTRLTVV.

This clone was seen only once. V usage is TRBV10-3 and J usage is TRBJ1-2; D gene unclear. Per the germline V gene, CDR1 is ENHRY and CDR2 is SYGVKD. Trimming took off 2 bases at V and 8 bases at J, with 15 bases between the two ends. There are 14 residues in the CDR3. The CDR3 DNA reads TGTGCCATCAGTGAGAAAGCTGAGTCTTGGGGCTACACCTTC. Residues: CAISEKAESWGYTF.

This chain joins TRBV5-8 and TRBJ2-5, with 11 positions matching TRBD1. The CDR3 is made up of 16 amino acids. The germline V gene encodes CDR1 SGHTS and CDR2 YDEGEE. Trimming took 4 bases from V and 5 from J; bases not matched to a gene: 10. The CDR3 protein is CASSTGDRGVGETQYF. CDR3 nucleotides: TGTGCCAGCAGCACGGGGGACAGGGGGGTAGGGGAGACCCAGTACTTC.

V usage is TRBV6-5 and J usage is TRBJ1-2, with D tentatively TRBD1 (5 bases). Germline CDR1 and CDR2: MNHEY and SVGAGI. This CDR3 comprises 13 residues. The V and J ends lost 2 bases and 4 bases respectively, with 8 bases between them. The DNA for the CDR3 is TGTGCCAGCAGTTACGGGGGGGTCTATGGCTACACCTTC. Protein sequence: CASSYGGVYGYTF.

The V gene is TRBV6-5, the J gene TRBJ1-1; D is unclear. In germline, CDR1 is MNHEY, CDR2 SVGAGI. The CDR3 runs 14 residues. Trimming removed 1 base from V and 2 bases from J, with 8 bases in between. The CDR3 DNA sequence: TGTGCCAGCAGTTACTACGGGATAAACACTGAAGCTTTCTTT. Protein: CASSYYGINTEAFF.

The V gene is TRBV7-6, the J gene TRBJ2-1; TRBD2 might be the D (5 bases). V shed 5 bases and J shed 7 bases, with 12 bases lying between them. The CDR3 consists of 13 residues. Germline CDR1 SGHVS, CDR2 FNYEAQ. The CDR3 protein is CASSTTPGNEQFF. The CDR3 DNA is TGTGCCAGCAGCACGACCCCGGGGAATGAGCAGTTCTTC.

The V and J genes are TRBV9 and TRBJ2-1, with TRBD2 matching 7 bases. CDR1 is SGDLS, CDR2 YYNGEE, per germline. J gave up 5 bases and V 4 bases, and 12 bases lay outside the gene matches. CDR3 length: 16 amino acids. The CDR3 coding sequence is TGTGCCAGCAGCTCACGACTGGGAAGCGGGAACAATGAGCAGTTCTTC. Amino acid sequence: CASSSRLGSGNNEQFF.

This chain uses TRBV13 with TRBJ2-7; 8 nucleotides line up with TRBD2. This CDR3 spans 14 amino acids. Per the germline V gene, CDR1 is PRHDT and CDR2 is FYEKMQ (reference sequence). Germline trimming cut 5 bases from V and 2 bases from J; bases unmatched to any gene: 5. As DNA, the CDR3 is TGTGCCAGCAGCAGTACTAGCGGACCCTACGAGCAGTACTTC. It translates to CASSSTSGPYEQYF.

V gene TRBV2 combines with J gene TRBJ2-5; 12 bases are a match to TRBD1. The CDR3 extends over 16 amino acids. Germline V gives CDR1 SNHLY, CDR2 FYNNEI. The ends lost 2 bases at V and 4 bases at J; junction bases unmatched: 5. The CDR3 bases are TGTGCCAGCAGTGAATTTGGGACAGGGGGCCGAGAGACCCAGTACTTC. Residues: CASSEFGTGGRETQYF.

The chain combines TRBV30 with TRBJ2-2; 7 bases line up with TRBD1. The junction had 8 bases not matched to a gene; V was cut back by 4 bases and J by 3 bases. This CDR3 is 15 amino acids long. CDR1 and CDR2 from the germline V gene are GTSNPN and SVGIG (reference sequence). CDR3: CAWTVGTAYTGELFF. The CDR3 DNA follows: TGTGCCTGGACGGTAGGGACAGCGTACACCGGGGAGCTGTTTTTT.

The chain uses TRBV30 and TRBJ1-2; possibly TRBD1 for D (5 bases). This CDR3 has 12 amino acids. Trimming cost V 8 bases and J 3 bases, with 13 bases left between them. Germline V gene data show CDR1 as GTSNPN and CDR2 as SVGIG (reference sequence). The CDR3 DNA is TGTGCCAGAGCCCGGGGCGACTATGGCTACACCTTC. It translates to CARARGDYGYTF.

V gene TRBV7-9 combines with J gene TRBJ2-7, with a possible D match to TRBD2 (5 bases). Germline V gene lookup returns CDR1 SEHNR and CDR2 FQNEAQ (reference sequence). V lost 3 bases, J lost 3 bases, and 9 bases lay in between. The CDR3 sequence is 13 residues long. The CDR3 here is CASSLGAFYEQYF. In DNA form, the CDR3 reads TGTGCCAGCAGCTTGGGAGCGTTCTACGAGCAGTACTTC. Drawing the rest from reference TRBV7-9 and TRBJ2-7, the complete variable domain is DTGVSQNPRHKITKRGQNVTFRCDPISEHNRLYWYRQTLGQGPEFLTYFQNEAQLEKSRLLSDRFSAERPKGSFSTLEIQRTEQGDSAMYLCASSLGAFYEQYFGPGTRLTVT.

This clone has only one observation. The chain links TRBV2 to TRBJ2-5; 14 bases line up with TRBD2. The CDR3 length is 17 residues. V was clipped by 6 bases and J by 2 bases; unmatched bases: 8. The germline gives CDR1 SNHLY, CDR2 FYNNEI. CDR3 sequence reads: CASRGVRLAGGQETQYF. CDR3 bases: TGTGCCAGCAGGGGAGTTCGACTAGCGGGAGGGCAAGAGACCCAGTACTTC.

V usage is TRBV7-9 and J usage is TRBJ2-7, with 7 bases that match TRBD2. The V segment lost 2 bases and the J segment 6 bases; nucleotides outside the gene matches: 7. This CDR3 contains 14 residues. Germline CDR1 SEHNR, CDR2 FQNEAQ (reference sequence). CDR3 nucleotide sequence: TGTGCCAGCAGCTTAACGTCAGCGGGAAGCGAGCAGTACTTC. As protein: CASSLTSAGSEQYF.

The V gene is TRBV7-3, the J gene TRBJ1-2; D uncertain. The V end was cut by 3 bases, the J end by 4 bases, with 12 bases between. The CDR3 is made up of 14 amino acids. The germline V gene has CDR1 SGHTA and CDR2 FQGTGA. The CDR3 is CASSFRENSYGYTF. CDR3 nucleotides: TGTGCCAGCAGCTTTAGGGAAAACTCCTATGGCTACACCTTC.